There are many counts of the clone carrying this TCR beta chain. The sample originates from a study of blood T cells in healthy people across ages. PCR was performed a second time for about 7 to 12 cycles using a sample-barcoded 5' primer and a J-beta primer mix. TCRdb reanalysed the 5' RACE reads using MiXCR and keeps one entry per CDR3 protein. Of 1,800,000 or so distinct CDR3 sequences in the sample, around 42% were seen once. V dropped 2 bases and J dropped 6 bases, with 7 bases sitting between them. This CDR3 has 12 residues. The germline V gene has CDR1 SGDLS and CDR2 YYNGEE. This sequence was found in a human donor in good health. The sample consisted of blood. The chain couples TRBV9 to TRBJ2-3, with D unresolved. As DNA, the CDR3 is TGTGCCAGCAGCGTCCCCAGGGATACGCAGTATTTT. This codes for CASSVPRDTQYF.